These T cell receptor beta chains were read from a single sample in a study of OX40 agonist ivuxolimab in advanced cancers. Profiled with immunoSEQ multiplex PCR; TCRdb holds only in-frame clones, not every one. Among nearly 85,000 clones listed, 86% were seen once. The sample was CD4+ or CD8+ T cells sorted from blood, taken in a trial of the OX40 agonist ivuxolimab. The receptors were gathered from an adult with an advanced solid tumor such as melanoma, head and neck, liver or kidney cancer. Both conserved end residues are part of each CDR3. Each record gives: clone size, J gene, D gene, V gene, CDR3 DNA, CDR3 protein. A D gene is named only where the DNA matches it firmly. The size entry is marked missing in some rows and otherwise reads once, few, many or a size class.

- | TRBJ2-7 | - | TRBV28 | TGTGCCAGCAGTGGCCGCGGCCAGGGGCGTTACGAGCAGTACTTC | CASSGRGQGRYEQYF
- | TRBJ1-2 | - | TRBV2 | TGTGCCAGCAGGAGTGGTGACCCTTATGGCTACACCTTC | CASRSGDPYGYTF
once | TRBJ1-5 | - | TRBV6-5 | TGTGCCAGCAGGAGGGATAGCAATCAGCCCCAGCATTTT | CASRRDSNQPQHF
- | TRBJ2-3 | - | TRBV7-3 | TGTGCCAGCAGCCTCCCTTCAGGGGATACGCAGTATTTT | CASSLPSGDTQYF
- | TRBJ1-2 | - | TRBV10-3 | TGTGCCATCAGTCAGGGGAACTATGGCTACACCTTC | CAISQGNYGYTF
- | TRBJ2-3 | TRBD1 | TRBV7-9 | TGTGCCAGCAGCGGAGCTTTCAGGGGGCTTGACACAGATACGCAGTATTTT | CASSGAFRGLDTDTQYF
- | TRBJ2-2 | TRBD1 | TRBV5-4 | TGTGCCAGCAGCCCCTGGACAGGGACCGGGGAGCTGTTTTTT | CASSPWTGTGELFF
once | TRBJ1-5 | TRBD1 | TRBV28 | TGTGCCAGCAGTACTCGACAGGGCTTCGCCTATCAGCCCCAGCATTTT | CASSTRQGFAYQPQHF
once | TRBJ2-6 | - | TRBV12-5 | TGTGCTAGTGGTTTGGCCCCCCTCCTGGGCTCTGGGGCCAACGTCCTGACTTTC | CASGLAPLLGSGANVLTF
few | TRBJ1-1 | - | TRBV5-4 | TGTGCCAGCAGCCCACACACAGGGGAAGCTTTCTTT | CASSPHTGEAFF
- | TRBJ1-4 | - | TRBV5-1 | TGCGCCAGCAGCGTAGGAACCGTTGGGGGAGGGGATATTGAAAAACTGTTTTTT | CASSVGTVGGGDIEKLFF
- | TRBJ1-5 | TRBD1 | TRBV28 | TGTGCCAGCAGCAGTCCCGGGACAGGGGGGGTTCAGCCCCAGCATTTT | CASSSPGTGGVQPQHF
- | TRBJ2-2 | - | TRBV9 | TGTGCCAGCAGCGTAGCTCTACGGGGCCCCGGGGAGCTGTTTTTT | CASSVALRGPGELFF
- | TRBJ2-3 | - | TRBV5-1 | TGCGCCAGCAGCGCTGGACTTTCGCAGGGTGCAGATACGCAGTATTTT | CASSAGLSQGADTQYF
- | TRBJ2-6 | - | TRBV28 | TGTGCCAGCAGCTATAGCAGCTCTGGGGCCAACGTCCTGACTTTC | CASSYSSSGANVLTF
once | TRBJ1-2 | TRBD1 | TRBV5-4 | TGTGCCAGCAGCCCAAAAGATACGACAGGGACCACTAACTATGGCTACACCTTC | CASSPKDTTGTTNYGYTF
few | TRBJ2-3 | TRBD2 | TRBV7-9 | TGTGCCAGCAGCTTTTTCGGCGGGGGGGCTGCAGATACGCAGTATTTT | CASSFFGGGAADTQYF
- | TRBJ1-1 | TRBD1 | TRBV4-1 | TGCGCCAGCAGCCAAGGGACAGGGGCGAACACTGAAGCTTTCTTT | CASSQGTGANTEAFF
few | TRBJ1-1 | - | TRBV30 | TGTGCCTGGAGTGGGACACCTTCTCTGAACACTGAAGCTTTCTTT | CAWSGTPSLNTEAFF
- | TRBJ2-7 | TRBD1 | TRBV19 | TGTGCCAGTAGTCCGGGACAGATAGCCTACGAGCAGTACTTC | CASSPGQIAYEQYF
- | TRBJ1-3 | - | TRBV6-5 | TGTGCCAGCAGGCCCCCGGGGCGGACTGGAAACACCATATATTTT | CASRPPGRTGNTIYF
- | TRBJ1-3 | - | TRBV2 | TGTGCCAGCAGTGGAGACGGGCACACCATATATTTT | CASSGDGHTIYF
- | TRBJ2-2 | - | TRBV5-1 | TGCGCCAGCAGCTTGAGCCAGGGGAACACCGGGGAGCTGTTTTTT | CASSLSQGNTGELFF
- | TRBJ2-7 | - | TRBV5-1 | TGCGCCAGCAGCCCCTGGACCGGGGTGGGCTCCGAGCAGTACTTC | CASSPWTGVGSEQYF
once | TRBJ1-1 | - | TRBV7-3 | TGTGCCAGCAGCCCGGTGGACCTGAACACTGAAGCTTTCTTT | CASSPVDLNTEAFF
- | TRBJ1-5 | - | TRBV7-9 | TGTGCCAGCAGCCTCGGGGGGCCTCAGCCCCAGCATTTT | CASSLGGPQPQHF
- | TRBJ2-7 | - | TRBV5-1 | TGCGCCAGCAGCCTGAGAAGAGGGTACGAGCAGTACTTC | CASSLRRGYEQYF
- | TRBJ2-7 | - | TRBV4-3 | TGCGCCAGCAGCCAAGATTCCAGGGAGGCTTACTACGAGCAGTACTTC | CASSQDSREAYYEQYF
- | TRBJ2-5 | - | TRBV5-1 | TGCGCCAGCAGCCCCGCCATAGGCGGGTCATCGGAGACCCAGTACTTC | CASSPAIGGSSETQYF
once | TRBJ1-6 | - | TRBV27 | TGTGCCAGCAGTTTCGGAGGACGTAATTCACCCCTCCACTTT | CASSFGGRNSPLHF
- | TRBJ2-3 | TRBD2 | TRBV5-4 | TGTGCCAGCAGCTTGGGAGGGGAGGGCAGCACAGATACGCAGTATTTT | CASSLGGEGSTDTQYF
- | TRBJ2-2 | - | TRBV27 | TGTGCCAGCAATTTGGAGGGGCGGGCCGGGGAGCTGTTTTTT | CASNLEGRAGELFF
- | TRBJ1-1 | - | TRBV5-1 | TGCGCCAGCAGCCCCGGACAGAACACTGAAGCTTTCTTT | CASSPGQNTEAFF
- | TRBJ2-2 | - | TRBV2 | TGTGCCAGCAGTGTCGGGGTGGACACCGGGGAGCTGTTTTTT | CASSVGVDTGELFF
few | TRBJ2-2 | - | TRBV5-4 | TGTGCCAGCAGCTTTTATACCGGGGAGCTGTTTTTT | CASSFYTGELFF
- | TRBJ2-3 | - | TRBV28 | TGTGCCAGCAGCCCAAGCGACGGCCGTAACACGCAGTATTTT | CASSPSDGRNTQYF
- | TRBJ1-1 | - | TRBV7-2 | TGTGCCAGCAAGCTTGCCCAACAGGTGCGGAACACTGAAGCTTTCTTT | CASKLAQQVRNTEAFF
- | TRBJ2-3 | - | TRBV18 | TGTGCCAGCTCACCCTTTCCTACTACCTCGGGAGATACGCAGTATTTT | CASSPFPTTSGDTQYF
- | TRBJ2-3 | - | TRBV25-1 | TGTGCCAGCAGTGAGGCTCAGGGTCGTACAGATACGCAGTATTTT | CASSEAQGRTDTQYF
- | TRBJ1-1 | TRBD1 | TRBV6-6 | TGTGCCAGCACAGGGACAGGGGTCGGAGCTTTCTTT | CASTGTGVGAFF
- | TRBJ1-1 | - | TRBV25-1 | TGTGCCAGCAGTGAACATTCCGGGGAGCACACTGAAGCTTTCTTT | CASSEHSGEHTEAFF
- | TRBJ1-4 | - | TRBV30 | TGTGCCGAAGCGGCCTCAACTAATGAAAAACTGTTTTTT | CAEAASTNEKLFF
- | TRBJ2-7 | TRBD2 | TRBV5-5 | TGTGCCAGCAGTTCGGGACTAGCGGGGGCCTACGAGCAGTACTTC | CASSSGLAGAYEQYF
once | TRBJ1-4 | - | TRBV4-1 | TGCGCCAGCAGCCAGCGAGCAGGGTCAACTAATGAAAAACTGTTTTTT | CASSQRAGSTNEKLFF
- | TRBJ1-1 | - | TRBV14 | TGTGCCAGCAGCCAAGATTTACAGGGAAAATTAGTTTTCTTT | CASSQDLQGKLVFF
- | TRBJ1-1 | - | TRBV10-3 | TGTGCCATCAGTGAACGGAAGGGGGACACTGAAGCTTTCTTT | CAISERKGDTEAFF
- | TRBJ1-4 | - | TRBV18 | TGTGCCAGCTCACGAGGGGGAAATGAAAAACTGTTTTTT | CASSRGGNEKLFF
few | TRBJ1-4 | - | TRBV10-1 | TGCGCCAGCAGTGATACAACGTGGAAACTGTTTTTT | CASSDTTWKLFF
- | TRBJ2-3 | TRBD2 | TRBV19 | TGTGCCAGTAGAATTGGACTAGTCGCCACAGATACGCAGTATTTT | CASRIGLVATDTQYF
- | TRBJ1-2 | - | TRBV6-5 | TGTGCCAGCAGTTACTCGTCAGGGCCTAACTATGGCTACACCTTC | CASSYSSGPNYGYTF
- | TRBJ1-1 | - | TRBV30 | TGTGCCTGGAGTGTACAGCTGAACACTGAAGCTTTCTTT | CAWSVQLNTEAFF
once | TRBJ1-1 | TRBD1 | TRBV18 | TGTGCCAGCTCACCACTCGGACCCTCGACAGGGGGGACTGAAGCTTTCTTT | CASSPLGPSTGGTEAFF
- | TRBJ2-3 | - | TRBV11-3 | TGTGCCAGCAGCGACAGGACGGGGGCAGATACGCAGTATTTT | CASSDRTGADTQYF
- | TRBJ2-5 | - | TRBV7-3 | TGTGCCAGCAGCCCGCAGGGGGGAGAGACCCAGTACTTC | CASSPQGGETQYF
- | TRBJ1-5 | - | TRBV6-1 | TGTGCCAGCCGCAGCAATCAGCCCCAGCATTTT | CASRSNQPQHF